One T cell receptor beta chain is described in this entry. Its antigen is undetermined. Authors' data handling: After removing out-of-frame reads, over 2 million distinct TCRbeta sequences remained. Sequencing was performed with immunoSEQ multiplex PCR; in TCRdb, only in-frame clones are kept and a portion is missing. That table is the source of V, J and clone size, and D and trimming were worked out from the DNA. This table holds 61,000 or so clones, around three quarters found once. Trimming shortened V by 6 bases and J by 0 bases, and 35 bases separated the two germline ends. The CDR3 totals 22 residues. Germline V gene sequence: CDR1 SNHLY, CDR2 FYNNEI. Single viable CD3+CD4+CD8-CD45RO+ cells were sorted as the memory CD4+ T cells. These data originate in a study of memory CD4+ T cells and cytomegalovirus serostatus. As for the study in general: Of the healthy Belgian adults, 9 or 10 were CMV seropositive and about 24 seronegative.

Whole-study findings and limits: CMV serostatus prediction reached median AUC roughly 0.95, or 0.91 with US-trained model. Suggested: most of the CMV-linked TCR signature lies in CD4+ memory cells.

Sequences were obtained from memory CD4+ T cells from blood. This chain uses TRBV2 with TRBJ1-2, with a tentative D call TRBD1 (5 bases). This clonotype originated in an adult in good health and CMV-seronegative. Some clones in this sample may be carry-over from other donors' samples. This CDR3 reads CASSAASGDPAAVDGTNYGYTF. Here the CDR3 DNA reads TGTGCCAGCAGCGCAGCTTCGGGGGACCCTGCAGCTGTGGACGGGACTAACTATGGCTACACCTTC.